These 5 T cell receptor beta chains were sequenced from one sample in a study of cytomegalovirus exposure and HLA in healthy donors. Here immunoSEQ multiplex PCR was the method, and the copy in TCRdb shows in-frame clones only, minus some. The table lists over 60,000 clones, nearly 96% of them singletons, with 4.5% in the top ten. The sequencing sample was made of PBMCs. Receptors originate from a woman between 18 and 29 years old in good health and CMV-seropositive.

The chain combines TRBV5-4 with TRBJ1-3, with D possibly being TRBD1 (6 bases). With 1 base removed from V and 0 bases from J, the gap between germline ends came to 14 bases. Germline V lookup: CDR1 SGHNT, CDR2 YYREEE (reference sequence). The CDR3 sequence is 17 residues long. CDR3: CASSLRLGGFSGNTIYF. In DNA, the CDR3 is TGTGCCAGCAGCTTGCGATTAGGGGGTTTCTCTGGAAACACCATATATTTT.

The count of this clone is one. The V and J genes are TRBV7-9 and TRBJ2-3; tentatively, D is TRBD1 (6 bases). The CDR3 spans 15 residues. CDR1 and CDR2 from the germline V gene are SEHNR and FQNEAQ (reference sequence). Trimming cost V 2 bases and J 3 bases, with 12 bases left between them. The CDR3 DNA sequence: TGTGCCAGCAGCTTAACAGGGTTAAATACAGATACGCAGTATTTT. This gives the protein CASSLTGLNTDTQYF. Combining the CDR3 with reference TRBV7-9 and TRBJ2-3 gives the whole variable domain DTGVSQNPRHKITKRGQNVTFRCDPISEHNRLYWYRQTLGQGPEFLTYFQNEAQLEKSRLLSDRFSAERPKGSFSTLEIQRTEQGDSAMYLCASSLTGLNTDTQYFGPGTRLTVL.

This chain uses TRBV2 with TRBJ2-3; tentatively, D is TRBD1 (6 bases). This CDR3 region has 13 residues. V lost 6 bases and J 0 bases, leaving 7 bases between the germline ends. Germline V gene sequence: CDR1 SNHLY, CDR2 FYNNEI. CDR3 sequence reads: CASSQGSTDTQYF. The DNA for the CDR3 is TGTGCCAGCAGCCAGGGGAGCACAGATACGCAGTATTTT. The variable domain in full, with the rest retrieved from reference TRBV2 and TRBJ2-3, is EPEVTQTPSHQVTQMGQEVILRCVPISNHLYFYWYRQILGQKVEFLVSFYNNEISEKSEIFDDQFSVERPDGSNFTLKIRSTKLEDSAMYFCASSQGSTDTQYFGPGTRLTVL.

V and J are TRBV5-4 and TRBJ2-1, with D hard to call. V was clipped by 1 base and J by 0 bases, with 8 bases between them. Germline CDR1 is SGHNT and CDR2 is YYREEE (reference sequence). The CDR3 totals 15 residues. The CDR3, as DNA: TGTGCCAGCAGCTTGCCCAAGAGCTCCTACAATGAGCAGTTCTTC. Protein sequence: CASSLPKSSYNEQFF.

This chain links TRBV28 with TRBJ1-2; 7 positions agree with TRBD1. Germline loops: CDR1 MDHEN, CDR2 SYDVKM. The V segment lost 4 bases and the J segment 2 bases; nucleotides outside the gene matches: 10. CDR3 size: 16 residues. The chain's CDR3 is CASSSPRTGKNYGYTF. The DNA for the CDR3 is TGTGCCAGCAGTTCCCCCCGGACAGGCAAAAACTATGGCTACACCTTC.